Reported below is one T cell receptor beta chain. The CDR3 loop spans 12 amino acids. V shed 4 bases and J shed 3 bases, with 6 bases lying between them. Germline lookup yields CDR1 SGHVS and CDR2 FQNEAQ. This sample was included in a study of OX40 agonist ivuxolimab in advanced cancers. At cycle 4 day 1, cycle 7 day 1, and baseline, blood was sampled. Method: immunoSEQ multiplex PCR; TCRdb's copy keeps in-frame clones and lacks some. Of tens of thousands of clones listed, more than 80% are singletons. The chain couples TRBV7-8 to TRBJ1-2; possible D gene TRBD1, 5 bases. The starting material was CD4+ or CD8+ T cells sorted from blood, obtained in a trial of the OX40 agonist ivuxolimab. The TCR originated in an adult with an advanced solid tumor such as melanoma, head and neck, liver or kidney cancer. The CDR3 DNA follows: TGTGCCAGCAGCTCGACAGACTATGGCTACACCTTC. Amino acid sequence: CASSSTDYGYTF.